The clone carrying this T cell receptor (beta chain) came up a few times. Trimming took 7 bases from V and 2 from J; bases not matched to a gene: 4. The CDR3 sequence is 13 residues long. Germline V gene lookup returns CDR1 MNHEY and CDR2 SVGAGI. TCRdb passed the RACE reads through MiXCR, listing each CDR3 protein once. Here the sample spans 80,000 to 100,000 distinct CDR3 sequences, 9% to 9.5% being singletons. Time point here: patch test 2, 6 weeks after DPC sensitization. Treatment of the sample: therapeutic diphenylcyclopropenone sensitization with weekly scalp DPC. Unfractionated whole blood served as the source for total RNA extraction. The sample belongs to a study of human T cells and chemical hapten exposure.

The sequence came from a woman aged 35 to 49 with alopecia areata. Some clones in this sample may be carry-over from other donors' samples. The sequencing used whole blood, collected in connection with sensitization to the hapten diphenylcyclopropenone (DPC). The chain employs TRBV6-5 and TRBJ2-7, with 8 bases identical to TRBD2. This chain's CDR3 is CASTGSGAYEQYF. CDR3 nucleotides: TGTGCCAGCACCGGTAGCGGGGCCTACGAGCAGTACTTC.